The 8 T cell receptor beta chains reported below all come from one sample, sequenced in a study of blood T cell repertoires in COVID-19. Repertoires were generated with immunoSEQ multiplex PCR, while TCRdb's copy carries only in-frame clones and drops some. Here the sample spans 250,000 to 300,000 clones, roughly 90% being singletons. The sample consisted of peripheral blood. The receptor source for this set is a woman aged 25 to 45 with COVID-19, enrolled during active disease.

This rearrangement joins TRBV10-2 to TRBJ1-1; D call uncertain. The germline V gene has CDR1 WSHSY and CDR2 SAAADI. The CDR3 loop spans 16 amino acids. Trimming left V 0 bases short and J 0 bases short, with 11 bases between. The CDR3 coding sequence is TGCGCCAGCAGTGAGTCTATATCCGGGGTGAACACTGAAGCTTTCTTT. Amino acids: CASSESISGVNTEAFF.

This chain uses TRBV29-1 with TRBJ1-2; D unresolved. The V gene lost 4 bases and the J gene lost 8 bases, with 11 bases spanning the gap. The CDR3 sequence is 11 residues long. Germline assignment: CDR1 SQVTM and CDR2 ANQGSEA. The CDR3 reads CSVVGGEGYTF. The CDR3 nucleotides are TGCAGCGTTGTGGGCGGGGAGGGCTACACCTTC.

This chain joins TRBV7-2 and TRBJ1-5, with 10 positions matching TRBD1. Germline assignment: CDR1 SGHTA and CDR2 FQGNSA. This CDR3 has 15 residues. V shed 2 bases, J shed 5 bases, and the junction held 3 bases outside the gene matches. The CDR3 loop reads CASSLRQGADQPQHF. The CDR3 DNA follows: TGTGCCAGCAGCTTAAGACAGGGGGCCGATCAGCCCCAGCATTTT.

The gene calls are TRBV7-2 and TRBJ2-7; 8 bases are shared with TRBD1. V lost 5 bases, J lost 3 bases, and 6 bases stayed unmatched. The CDR3 extends over 14 amino acids. The germline V gene has CDR1 SGHTA and CDR2 FQGNSA. The CDR3 region is CASSPGTGRYEQYF. The CDR3 DNA sequence: TGTGCCAGCAGCCCCGGGACAGGACGCTACGAGCAGTACTTC.

V gene TRBV27 combines with J gene TRBJ1-2, with 8 bases matching TRBD1. Unmatched junction bases numbered 11, after V lost 4 bases and J lost 10 bases. The CDR3 is made up of 14 amino acids. Germline CDR1 MNHEY, CDR2 SMNVEV (reference sequence). DNA for the CDR3: TGTGCCAGCAGTTCCCGACAGGGGCCCATTCTCTACACCTTC. Its translation: CASSSRQGPILYTF.

The V call is TRBV5-1, the J call TRBJ2-7; 7 nucleotides line up with TRBD2. There are 15 residues in the CDR3. The J segment lost 7 bases and the V segment lost 3 bases, leaving 13 bases of the junction unmatched. CDR1 and CDR2 from the germline V gene are SGHRS and YFSETQ. Here the CDR3 DNA reads TGCGCCAGCAGCTACTTAGCGGGTGGGGCTACGGAGCAGTACTTC. Translated, it gives CASSYLAGGATEQYF.

The chain couples TRBV19 to TRBJ2-2, with TRBD2 matching over 10 bases. The CDR3 sequence is 17 residues long. J gave up 4 bases and V 5 bases, and 10 bases lay outside the gene matches. Germline assignment: CDR1 LNHDA and CDR2 SQIVND (reference sequence). CDR3 coding DNA: TGTGCCAGTAGTGTCCCCCAGCTAGCGGGAGTCACCGGGGAGCTGTTTTTT. Translating it yields CASSVPQLAGVTGELFF.

The CDR3 sequence: CASRTGYNEQFF. The CDR3 bases are TGTGCCAGCCGGACAGGGTACAATGAGCAGTTCTTC. The chain carries TRBV3-1 (or the pseudogene TRBV3-2) and TRBJ2-1, with 8 nucleotides matching TRBD1. V shed 8 bases and J 4 bases; nucleotides not matched to a gene: 1. CDR1 is LGHDT and CDR2 is YNNKEL in the germline V gene (reference sequence). The CDR3 totals 12 residues.